This entry features one TCR beta chain sequence. Looked up from germline, CDR1 is LGHNA and CDR2 is YNFKEQ. V trimming: 3 bases; J trimming: 2 bases; junction bases outside the gene matches: 5. The CDR3 sequence is 16 residues long. The data were obtained in a study of response to subunit inactivated influenza vaccine. TCRdb processed the RT-PCR reads anew with MiXCR; each CDR3 protein has one entry. There are hundreds of thousands of distinct CDR3 sequences in the sample; approximately 15% occur only once, and about 3% lies in the top ten. The chain employs TRBV4-2 and TRBJ2-5; 11 bases match TRBD2. Material: CD4+ T cells sorted from PBMCs, obtained roughly 24 months after vaccination. The clonotype comes from a man aged 45 to 70 who received an inactivated influenza vaccine. CDR3 in amino acids: CASSQAASGGQETQYF. Written as DNA, the CDR3 is TGTGCCAGCAGCCAGGCAGCTAGCGGGGGGCAAGAGACCCAGTACTTC.